This passage covers 27 T cell receptor beta chains from one sample sequenced in a study of blood T cell repertoires in COVID-19. Sequenced by immunoSEQ multiplex PCR; TCRdb stores in-frame clones only, minus some. There are some 160,000 clones in the sample; 70% to 90% occur only once, and about 6.6% lies in the top ten. The sequenced sample was PBMCs or T cells enriched from blood (not recorded which). The source of these receptors is a woman aged 45-60 years who had recovered from COVID-19.

The chain carries TRBV2 and TRBJ2-1; unclear D gene. The CDR3 extends over 10 amino acids. Germline-derived CDR1 and CDR2 are SNHLY and FYNNEI. V was clipped by 7 bases and J by 8 bases, with 6 bases between them. The CDR3 sequence is CASTRDEQFF. The DNA for the CDR3 is TGTGCCAGCACCCGGGATGAGCAGTTCTTC. Using reference TRBV2 and TRBJ2-1 for the parts outside the CDR3, the full variable domain is EPEVTQTPSHQVTQMGQEVILRCVPISNHLYFYWYRQILGQKVEFLVSFYNNEISEKSEIFDDQFSVERPDGSNFTLKIRSTKLEDSAMYFCASTRDEQFFGPGTRLTVL.

V and J are TRBV30 and TRBJ2-2; 7 bases are shared with TRBD1. The CDR3 sequence is 16 residues long. With 4 bases clipped from V and 1 base from J, the junction kept 9 bases outside the gene matches. Germline CDR1 reads GTSNPN; CDR2 reads SVGIG (reference sequence). The CDR3 here is CAWNRQGPMNTGELFF. The CDR3 coding sequence is TGTGCCTGGAATAGACAGGGTCCCATGAACACCGGGGAGCTGTTTTTT. Full variable domain (missing parts from reference TRBV30 and TRBJ2-2): SQTIHQWPATLVQPVGSPLSLECTVEGTSNPNLYWYRQAAGRGLQLLFYSVGIGQISSEVPQNLSASRPQDRQFILSSKKLLLSDSGFYLCAWNRQGPMNTGELFFGEGSRLTVL.

The chain combines TRBV27 with TRBJ2-1; 11 bases are shared with TRBD2. This CDR3 is built from 15 residues. Per the germline V gene, CDR1 is MNHEY and CDR2 is SMNVEV (reference sequence). V dropped 6 bases and J dropped 3; count of bases not matched to a gene: 4. The CDR3 sequence is CASRVAGGRYNEQFF. The CDR3 region has the DNA TGTGCCAGCAGGGTAGCGGGGGGGCGCTACAATGAGCAGTTCTTC.

CDR3: CAISEAALNQPQHF. In nucleotides, the CDR3 is TGTGCCATCAGTGAAGCGGCGCTCAATCAGCCCCAGCATTTT. The chain has TRBV10-3 and TRBJ1-5; no definite D call. V lost 3 bases and J 3 bases, leaving 9 bases between the germline ends. CDR1 is ENHRY and CDR2 is SYGVKD in the germline V gene. The CDR3 loop spans 14 amino acids.

This chain uses TRBV9 with TRBJ2-2; 7 nucleotides agree with TRBD2. The CDR3 is 16 residues long. The germline gives CDR1 SGDLS, CDR2 YYNGEE. The junction had 9 bases not matched to a gene; V was cut back by 3 bases and J by 4 bases. The CDR3: CASSEPGRVGTGELFF. CDR3 coding DNA: TGTGCCAGCAGCGAGCCGGGGAGGGTGGGCACCGGGGAGCTGTTTTTT.

J is TRBJ1-2 and V is TRBV3-1 (or the pseudogene TRBV3-2); D is ambiguous. The ends were cut back, 3 bases at V and 4 bases at J, with 12 bases in the middle. The germline CDR1 and CDR2 sequences are LGHDT and YNNKEL (reference sequence). The CDR3 consists of 14 residues. The CDR3 DNA reads as TGTGCCAGCAGCCAGGGCTGGTCACCCTATGGCTACACCTTC. Its translation: CASSQGWSPYGYTF.

The rearrangement links TRBV30 to TRBJ1-3, with 7 bases identical to TRBD1. Trimming took 2 bases from V and 4 from J; bases not matched to a gene: 5. CDR1 and CDR2 (germline): GTSNPN, SVGIG (reference sequence). This CDR3 comprises 14 residues. The DNA for the CDR3 is TGTGCCTGGAGTCAGGGGGTAGGGGGAAACACCATATATTTT. The encoded protein is CAWSQGVGGNTIYF.

This clone has only one observation. The rearrangement joins TRBV7-9 to TRBJ2-3; 13 bases fit TRBD2. The CDR3 contains 17 residues. Germline assignment: CDR1 SEHNR and CDR2 FQNEAQ (reference sequence). The V gene end was trimmed by 5 bases and the J gene end by 1 base; junction bases not matched to a gene: 6. The CDR3 nucleotides are TGTGCCAGCAGCCCCACTAGCGGGGGGGTTGGCACAGATACGCAGTATTTT. Its translation: CASSPTSGGVGTDTQYF.

This sequence joins TRBV7-6 and TRBJ1-2; D is undetermined. The germline V and J ends were trimmed by 4 bases and 5 bases, with 23 bases remaining between them. The germline V gene has CDR1 SGHVS and CDR2 FNYEAQ. This CDR3 comprises 17 residues. Here the CDR3 reads CASSSIREDNLGYGYTF. CDR3 DNA sequence: TGTGCCAGCAGCTCAATCCGGGAAGACAACTTAGGGTATGGCTACACCTTC.

The chain combines TRBV7-9 with TRBJ1-1, with 7 bases matching TRBD1. With 5 bases clipped from V and 1 base from J, the junction kept 4 bases outside the gene matches. Germline V gives CDR1 SEHNR, CDR2 FQNEAQ (reference sequence). The CDR3 contains 14 residues. CDR3 in amino acids: CASSKGTANTEAFF. The CDR3 DNA is TGTGCCAGCAGCAAAGGGACAGCGAACACTGAAGCTTTCTTT.

The chain has TRBV15 and TRBJ2-5; 8 bases are shared with TRBD1. V lost 0 bases to trimming and J lost 5 bases; unmatched junction nucleotides: 5. The CDR3 runs to 15 residues. Germline V gene data show CDR1 as LNHNV and CDR2 as YYDKDF (reference sequence). CDR3: CATSRDRGLGETQYF. The CDR3 bases are TGTGCCACCAGCAGAGACAGGGGGCTGGGGGAGACCCAGTACTTC. Variable domain in full (rest from reference TRBV15 and TRBJ2-5): DAMVIQNPRYQVTQFGKPVTLSCSQTLNHNVMYWYQQKSSQAPKLLFHYYDKDFNNEADTPDNFQSRRPNTSFCFLDIRSPGLGDTAMYLCATSRDRGLGETQYFGPGTRLLVL.

V usage is TRBV19 and J usage is TRBJ2-7; 7 positions agree with TRBD1. V shed 0 bases and J 4 bases; nucleotides not matched to a gene: 9. This CDR3 is built from 16 residues. Germline CDR1 reads LNHDA; CDR2 reads SQIVND (reference sequence). CDR3 residues: CASSIDHPGTAYEQYF. CDR3 DNA: TGTGCCAGTAGTATAGATCATCCCGGGACAGCTTACGAGCAGTACTTC.

This sequence joins TRBV11-2 and TRBJ2-3, with D possibly matching TRBD2 (6 bases). Trimming took 7 bases from V and 1 from J, leaving 18 bases between them. The CDR3 runs 16 residues. Germline V gene sequence: CDR1 SGHAT, CDR2 FQNNGV. The CDR3 nucleotides read TGTGCCAGCAAGGAGGGGCGCGGAAGCCGCACAGATACGCAGTATTTT. Amino acids: CASKEGRGSRTDTQYF.

V usage is TRBV6-2 or TRBV6-3 and J usage is TRBJ1-2, with D uncertain. Germline CDR1 and CDR2: MNHEY and SVGEGT. The length of the CDR3 is 13 residues. V was shortened by 3 bases and J by 4 bases, with 9 bases between the two germline ends. CDR3 nucleotides: TGTGCCAGCAGTTATATCGGTATCTATGGCTACACCTTC. Its protein product is CASSYIGIYGYTF.

V and J are TRBV29-1 and TRBJ2-2; the D is unclear. The CDR3 spans 13 residues. CDR1 and CDR2 from the germline V gene are SQVTM and ANQGSEA. Trimming shortened V by 3 bases and J by 4 bases, and 9 bases separated the two germline ends. CDR3 DNA sequence: TGCAGCGTTGATGGAGAATCCACCGGGGAGCTGTTTTTT. This codes for CSVDGESTGELFF.

The chain is built from TRBV2 and TRBJ1-3; a possible D gene is TRBD1 (6 bases). The CDR3 consists of 15 residues. Germline assignment: CDR1 SNHLY and CDR2 FYNNEI. The germline V and J ends were trimmed by 6 bases and 0 bases, with 12 bases remaining between them. In DNA form, the CDR3 reads TGTGCCAGCAGCGAACGGACAGTCTCTGGAAACACCATATATTTT. Residues: CASSERTVSGNTIYF.

The chain uses TRBV10-3 and TRBJ1-1, with a possible D match to TRBD1 (5 bases). Germline V gene lookup returns CDR1 ENHRY and CDR2 SYGVKD. V was pared by 8 bases and J by 1 base, with 11 bases between. The CDR3 has 13 amino acids. CDR3 protein: CAIARGKNTEAFF. The CDR3 DNA is TGTGCCATCGCAAGGGGCAAGAACACTGAAGCTTTCTTT.

This chain's CDR3 is CASSPRVSSYEQYF. CDR3 sequence (DNA): TGTGCCAGCAGTCCCAGGGTTAGCTCCTACGAGCAGTACTTC. This chain links TRBV27 with TRBJ2-7, with D possibly being TRBD1 (5 bases). The CDR3 sequence is 14 residues long. Trimming stripped 5 bases from V and 0 bases from J, with 11 bases between. Germline V gene lookup returns CDR1 MNHEY and CDR2 SMNVEV (reference sequence).

The V and J genes are TRBV24-1 and TRBJ1-4, with D perhaps TRBD1 (5 bases). CDR1 KGHDR and CDR2 SFDVKD come from the germline V gene. V was pared by 0 bases and J by 3 bases, with 16 bases between. This CDR3 is built from 18 residues. The CDR3 reads CATSDLPHRQNSNEKLFF. The CDR3 DNA sequence: TGTGCCACCAGTGATTTGCCCCACCGACAGAACTCTAATGAAAAACTGTTTTTT.

The chain combines TRBV14 with TRBJ2-3; D uncertain. Germline assignment: CDR1 SGHDN and CDR2 FVKESK. The V gene lost 1 base and the J gene lost 0 bases, with 8 bases spanning the gap. The CDR3 is 15 residues long. CDR3 sequence (DNA): TGTGCCAGCAGCCAAGTTAACAGCAGCACAGATACGCAGTATTTT. Protein product: CASSQVNSSTDTQYF.

The CDR3 nucleotides read TGTGCCACCAGTAGCAACCTTCCCACAGATACGCAGTATTTT. Translating gives CATSSNLPTDTQYF. V gene TRBV24-1 combines with J gene TRBJ2-3; D gene ambiguous. This CDR3 contains 14 residues. The germline V gene has CDR1 KGHDR and CDR2 SFDVKD. V gave up 6 bases and J gave up 2 bases, with 11 bases separating them.

This clone was seen only once. The chain is built from TRBV28 and TRBJ2-3, with TRBD1 matching over 7 bases. CDR1 and CDR2 from the germline V gene are MDHEN and SYDVKM. J was trimmed by 1 base and V by 2 bases; bases with no gene match: 6. The CDR3 length is 16 residues. The CDR3 here is CASSLGVGTGTDTQYF. In nucleotides, the CDR3 is TGTGCCAGCAGTTTAGGGGTAGGGACAGGCACAGATACGCAGTATTTT.

The chain recombines TRBV5-6 with TRBJ1-4; D is uncertain. The CDR3 totals 13 residues. Trimming left V 0 bases short and J 8 bases short, with 8 bases between. Germline V gene sequence: CDR1 SGHDT, CDR2 YYEEEE. CDR3 region: CASSLGAEEKLFF. CDR3 DNA sequence: TGTGCCAGCAGCTTGGGCGCTGAAGAAAAACTGTTTTTT.

V and J are TRBV3-1 (or the pseudogene TRBV3-2) and TRBJ1-1; tentatively, D is TRBD1 (5 bases). CDR1 is LGHDT and CDR2 is YNNKEL in the germline V gene (reference sequence). The V and J ends lost 0 bases and 3 bases respectively, with 11 bases between them. The CDR3 loop spans 15 amino acids. CDR3: CASSQDPQGYTEAFF. The CDR3 bases are TGTGCCAGCAGCCAAGATCCCCAGGGTTACACTGAAGCTTTCTTT.

V and J are TRBV6-2 or TRBV6-3 and TRBJ2-5; 7 bases are shared with TRBD1. With V trimmed by 5 bases and J by 1 base, 13 bases remained unmatched. The length of the CDR3 is 17 residues. Germline V gives CDR1 MNHEY, CDR2 SVGEGT. The CDR3: CASSPLPDRVLQETQYF. The DNA for the CDR3 is TGTGCCAGCAGTCCCCTCCCCGACAGGGTACTCCAAGAGACCCAGTACTTC.

V gene TRBV7-9 combines with J gene TRBJ2-7, with D unresolved. The CDR3 loop spans 16 amino acids. CDR1 and CDR2 (germline): SEHNR, FQNEAQ (reference sequence). The V and J ends lost 4 bases and 0 bases respectively, with 16 bases between them. The CDR3 region is CASSSRIGGGSYEQYF. The CDR3 DNA reads as TGTGCCAGCAGCTCCCGGATTGGCGGTGGCTCCTACGAGCAGTACTTC. The full variable domain, completed using reference TRBV7-9 and TRBJ2-7, is DTGVSQNPRHKITKRGQNVTFRCDPISEHNRLYWYRQTLGQGPEFLTYFQNEAQLEKSRLLSDRFSAERPKGSFSTLEIQRTEQGDSAMYLCASSSRIGGGSYEQYFGPGTRLTVT.

The chain employs TRBV7-7 and TRBJ2-5; 7 nucleotides match TRBD2. This CDR3 comprises 15 residues. The V gene's germline CDR1 is SSHAT and CDR2 FNYEAQ (reference sequence). Unmatched junction bases numbered 11, after V lost 5 bases and J lost 5 bases. Here the CDR3 DNA reads TGTGCCAGCAGCCAGGATATTGGGGGAGGGGAGACCCAGTACTTC. Its protein product is CASSQDIGGGETQYF.